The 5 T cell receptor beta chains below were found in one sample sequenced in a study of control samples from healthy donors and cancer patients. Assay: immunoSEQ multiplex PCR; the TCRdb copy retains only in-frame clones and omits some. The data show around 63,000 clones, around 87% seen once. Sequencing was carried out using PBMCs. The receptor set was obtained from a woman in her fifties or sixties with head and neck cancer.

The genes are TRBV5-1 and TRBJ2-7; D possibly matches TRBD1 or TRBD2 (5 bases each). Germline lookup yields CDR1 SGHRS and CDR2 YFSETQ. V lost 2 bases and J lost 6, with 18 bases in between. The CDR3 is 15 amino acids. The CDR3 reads CASSLAGTARGEQYF. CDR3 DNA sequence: TGCGCCAGCAGCTTAGCAGGGACGGCCCGAGGCGAGCAGTACTTC.

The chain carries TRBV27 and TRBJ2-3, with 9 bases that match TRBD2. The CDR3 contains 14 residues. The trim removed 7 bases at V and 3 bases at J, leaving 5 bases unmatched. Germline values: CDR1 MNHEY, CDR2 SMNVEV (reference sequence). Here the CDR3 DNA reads TGTGCCAGCACCTTTAGCGGGGGAACAGATACGCAGTATTTT. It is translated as CASTFSGGTDTQYF.

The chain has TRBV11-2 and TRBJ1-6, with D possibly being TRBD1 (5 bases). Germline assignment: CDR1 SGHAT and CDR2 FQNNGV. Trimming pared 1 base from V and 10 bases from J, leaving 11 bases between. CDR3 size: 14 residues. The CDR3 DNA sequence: TGTGCCAGCAGCTTAGGAGGGGATTTCTCACCCCTCCACTTT. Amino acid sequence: CASSLGGDFSPLHF.

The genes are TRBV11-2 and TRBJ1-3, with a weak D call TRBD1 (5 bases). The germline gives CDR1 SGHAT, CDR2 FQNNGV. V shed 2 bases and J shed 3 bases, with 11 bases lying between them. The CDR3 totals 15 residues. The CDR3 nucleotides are TGTGCCAGCAGCTTACAGGGAAAGGTTGGAAACACCATATATTTT. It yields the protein CASSLQGKVGNTIYF.

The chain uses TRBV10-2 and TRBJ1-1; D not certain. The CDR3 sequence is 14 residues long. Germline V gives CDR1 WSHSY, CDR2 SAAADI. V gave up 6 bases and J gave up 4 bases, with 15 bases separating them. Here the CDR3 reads CASRDIDKATEAFF. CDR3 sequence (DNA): TGCGCCAGCAGGGATATTGATAAGGCCACTGAAGCTTTCTTT.